These T cell receptor beta chains were read from a single sample in a study of cytomegalovirus exposure and HLA in healthy donors. Generated by immunoSEQ multiplex PCR, the TCRdb table keeps only in-frame clones and is missing some. Found here are 150,000 to 200,000 clones, around 80% of them singletons; the top ten hold 6.3%. Sequencing was done on a sample of PBMCs. The receptors here all came from a male donor in good health and CMV-seropositive. The CDR3 runs from the conserved cysteine through the conserved F or W. Fields, in order: J gene, D gene, V gene, clone size, CDR3 DNA, CDR3 protein. D genes are given only for firm matches. The size field is filled for only some rows; it gives once, few, many or a size class.

J gene: TRBJ2-7
D gene: .
V gene: TRBV6-5
clone size: .
CDR3 DNA: TGTGCCAGCAGCCTAGGGGGTGAGCAGTACTTC
CDR3 protein: CASSLGGEQYF

J gene: TRBJ2-7
D gene: .
V gene: TRBV7-2
clone size: once
CDR3 DNA: TGTGCCAGCAGCCCAGGGGTGGAGCAGTACTTC
CDR3 protein: CASSPGVEQYF

J gene: TRBJ1-2
D gene: .
V gene: TRBV29-1
clone size: .
CDR3 DNA: TGCAGCGTTCACAGGGTCAACTATGGCTACACCTTC
CDR3 protein: CSVHRVNYGYTF

J gene: TRBJ2-7
D gene: .
V gene: TRBV7-3
clone size: .
CDR3 DNA: TGTGCCAGCAGCTCGCAACTAAGCGACTACGAGCAGTACTTC
CDR3 protein: CASSSQLSDYEQYF

J gene: TRBJ1-5
D gene: .
V gene: TRBV18
clone size: .
CDR3 DNA: TGTGCCAGCCAGGGGAATAGCAATCAGCCCCAGCATTTT
CDR3 protein: CASQGNSNQPQHF

J gene: TRBJ1-1
D gene: .
V gene: TRBV5-1
clone size: .
CDR3 DNA: TGCGCCAGCAGCCCCAACAGGGTCGGGAACACTGAAGCTTTCTTT
CDR3 protein: CASSPNRVGNTEAFF

J gene: TRBJ2-2
D gene: TRBD1
V gene: TRBV5-5
clone size: .
CDR3 DNA: TGTGCCAGCAGCGGGACAGACGGATACACCGGGGAGCTGTTTTTT
CDR3 protein: CASSGTDGYTGELFF

J gene: TRBJ1-1
D gene: .
V gene: TRBV9
clone size: few
CDR3 DNA: TGTGCCAGCAGCGTAGAGCCCAGGGAGGCCACTGAAGCTTTCTTT
CDR3 protein: CASSVEPREATEAFF

J gene: TRBJ2-7
D gene: TRBD2
V gene: TRBV7-9
clone size: .
CDR3 DNA: TGTGCCTTCGAGGCGGGAGGTAAATACGAGCAGTACTTC
CDR3 protein: CAFEAGGKYEQYF

J gene: TRBJ2-1
D gene: .
V gene: TRBV14
clone size: .
CDR3 DNA: TGTGCCAGCAGCCCCCTCTCCTACAATGAGCAGTTCTTC
CDR3 protein: CASSPLSYNEQFF

J gene: TRBJ1-1
D gene: TRBD1
V gene: TRBV11-3
clone size: .
CDR3 DNA: TGTGCCAGCAGCGAAAGGGACAGCCTCATAATGAACACTGAAGCTTTCTTT
CDR3 protein: CASSERDSLIMNTEAFF

J gene: TRBJ2-7
D gene: .
V gene: TRBV7-2
clone size: .
CDR3 DNA: TGTGCCAGCAGCGACAGGTACGAGCAGTACTTC
CDR3 protein: CASSDRYEQYF

J gene: TRBJ2-3
D gene: TRBD2
V gene: TRBV7-9
clone size: .
CDR3 DNA: TGTTCCAGCAGCTTAGTCGTAGCGGGAGAAGATACGCAGTATTTT
CDR3 protein: CSSSLVVAGEDTQYF

J gene: TRBJ2-7
D gene: .
V gene: TRBV7-9
clone size: .
CDR3 DNA: TGTTCCAGCAGCCTTAGCTCCTACGAGCAGTACTTC
CDR3 protein: CSSSLSSYEQYF

J gene: TRBJ2-7
D gene: .
V gene: TRBV5-4
clone size: .
CDR3 DNA: TGTGCCAGCAGCACAAATAGCGGATACCTAGGCGAGCAGTACTTC
CDR3 protein: CASSTNSGYLGEQYF

J gene: TRBJ2-1
D gene: TRBD2
V gene: TRBV5-6
clone size: .
CDR3 DNA: TGTGCCAGCAGCTTTAAAGTAGGGACTAGCGGGACCTACAATGAGCAGTTCTTC
CDR3 protein: CASSFKVGTSGTYNEQFF

J gene: TRBJ1-1
D gene: .
V gene: TRBV6-5
clone size: once
CDR3 DNA: TGTGCCAGCAGTTATTCCAGGAACACTGAAGCTTTCTTT
CDR3 protein: CASSYSRNTEAFF